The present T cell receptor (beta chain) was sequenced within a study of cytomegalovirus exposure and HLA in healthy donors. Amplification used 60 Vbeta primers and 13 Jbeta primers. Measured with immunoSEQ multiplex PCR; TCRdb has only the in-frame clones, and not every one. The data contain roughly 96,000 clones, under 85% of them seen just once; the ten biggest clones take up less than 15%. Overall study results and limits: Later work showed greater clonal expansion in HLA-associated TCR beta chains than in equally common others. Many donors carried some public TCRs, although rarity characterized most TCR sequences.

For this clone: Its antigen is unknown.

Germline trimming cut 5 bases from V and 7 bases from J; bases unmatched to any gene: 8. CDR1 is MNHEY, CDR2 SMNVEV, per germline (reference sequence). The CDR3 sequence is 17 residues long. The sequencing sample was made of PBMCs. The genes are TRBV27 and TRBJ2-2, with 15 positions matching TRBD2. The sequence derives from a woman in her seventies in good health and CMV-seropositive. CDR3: CASSRTSGGAKGGELFF. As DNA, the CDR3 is TGTGCCAGCAGTCGGACTAGCGGGGGGGCCAAGGGCGGGGAGCTGTTTTTT.